What follows are 9 T cell receptor beta chains derived from one specimen sequenced in a study of cytomegalovirus exposure and HLA in healthy donors. The PCR had 60 Vbeta and 13 Jbeta primers. Clones were read by immunoSEQ multiplex PCR, and TCRdb kept only the in-frame ones, dropping some. Among roughly 100,000 clones, 60% to 80% were seen once, and the ten largest hold 2.5%. The sample was PBMCs. The receptor set was obtained from a man aged 35 to 55 in good health and CMV-seronegative.

This sequence joins TRBV13 and TRBJ1-2; 9 nucleotides align to TRBD1. V lost 5 bases, J lost 8 bases, and 12 bases stayed unmatched. Germline lookup yields CDR1 PRHDT and CDR2 FYEKMQ (reference sequence). The CDR3 totals 15 residues. The CDR3 sequence is CASSPGQGALGGYTF. The CDR3 DNA is TGTGCCAGCAGCCCGGGACAGGGTGCTTTGGGGGGCTACACCTTC.

This clone was seen a single time. The chain combines TRBV5-1 with TRBJ2-2; 7 nucleotides match TRBD1. Germline CDR1 and CDR2: SGHRS and YFSETQ. This CDR3 is 14 amino acids long. The V and J ends lost 4 bases and 4 bases, in that order; junction bases with no gene match: 4. CDR3 residues: CASSRDRATGELFF. For the CDR3, the DNA is TGCGCCAGCAGCCGTGACAGGGCCACCGGGGAGCTGTTTTTT.

The gene calls are TRBV5-1 and TRBJ2-7, with 8 bases fitting TRBD1. The CDR3 runs 14 residues. J lost 3 bases, V lost 2 bases, and 4 bases had no gene match. From germline, CDR1 is SGHRS and CDR2 YFSETQ. The CDR3 here is CASSFQGAHYEQYF. The DNA of the CDR3 is TGCGCCAGCAGCTTCCAGGGGGCGCACTACGAGCAGTACTTC.

The J gene is TRBJ2-3, the V gene TRBV5-6, with 8 positions matching TRBD2. The J segment lost 6 bases and the V segment lost 2 bases, leaving 8 bases of the junction unmatched. Germline-derived CDR1 and CDR2 are SGHDT and YYEEEE. The CDR3 runs to 15 residues. The CDR3 region is CASSFSAGGGDTQYF. Written as DNA, the CDR3 is TGTGCCAGCAGCTTCTCTGCGGGGGGTGGTGATACGCAGTATTTT.

This chain connects TRBV5-6 to TRBJ2-3; D is perhaps TRBD2 (6 bases). Deletions cut 6 bases from V and 2 bases from J, with 19 bases between. The CDR3 extends over 16 amino acids. The germline gives CDR1 SGHDT, CDR2 YYEEEE. The chain's CDR3 is CASILRRGPFTDTQYF. The CDR3 DNA reads as TGTGCCAGCATCCTCCGGCGGGGCCCGTTCACAGATACGCAGTATTTT.

The V and J genes are TRBV19 and TRBJ2-3; TRBD2 matches 12 bases. Trimming removed 5 bases from V and 5 bases from J; junction bases left unmatched: 8. Germline values: CDR1 LNHDA, CDR2 SQIVND (reference sequence). The CDR3 consists of 16 residues. Here the CDR3 reads CASSGPRLAGEDTQYF. For the CDR3, the DNA is TGTGCCAGTAGTGGGCCGAGACTAGCGGGGGAAGATACGCAGTATTTT.

This clone was found once. V gene TRBV6-1 combines with J gene TRBJ1-5; D ambiguous. The CDR3 loop spans 14 amino acids. The germline V and J ends were trimmed by 5 bases and 0 bases, with 8 bases remaining between them. Germline lookup yields CDR1 MNHNS and CDR2 SASEGT. CDR3 sequence reads: CASSTGYSNQPQHF. The CDR3 coding sequence is TGTGCCAGCAGTACCGGGTATAGCAATCAGCCCCAGCATTTT.

This chain connects TRBV7-6 to TRBJ2-2; 7 bases line up with TRBD2. With V trimmed by 3 bases and J by 5 bases, 6 bases remained unmatched. Germline V gives CDR1 SGHVS, CDR2 FNYEAQ. The CDR3 has 15 residues. CDR3 sequence (DNA): TGTGCCAGCAGCTTGCCAGGGAGGGTGACCGGGGAGCTGTTTTTT. Its protein is CASSLPGRVTGELFF.

This CDR3 is CASSLSGELYEQYF. The CDR3 DNA sequence: TGTGCCAGCAGTTTAAGTGGGGAGCTATACGAGCAGTACTTC. V is TRBV27 and J is TRBJ2-7; the D gene is possibly TRBD2 (5 bases). This CDR3 is built from 14 residues. Trimming pared 2 bases from V and 4 bases from J, leaving 12 bases between. The germline V gene encodes CDR1 MNHEY and CDR2 SMNVEV (reference sequence).